Presented here are 23 T cell receptor beta chains from one specimen sequenced in a study of radiotherapy plus CTLA-4 blockade in lung cancer. Sequencing was performed with immunoSEQ multiplex PCR; in TCRdb, only in-frame clones are kept and a portion is missing. The sample holds about 97,000 clones; about four fifths are singletons and the top ten take approximately 2.6%. The input for sequencing was peripheral blood, taken from a patient treated with radiotherapy plus ipilimumab. These TCRs come from a human donor with non-small cell lung cancer who had a partial response to radiotherapy plus ipilimumab. Some clones in this sample may be carry-over from other donors' samples.

The table lists this clone with a count of one. The rearrangement joins TRBV19 to TRBJ2-1; 11 bases agree with TRBD1. Per the germline V gene, CDR1 is LNHDA and CDR2 is SQIVND (reference sequence). Losses at the gene ends were 4 bases for V and 9 bases for J; bases not matched to a gene: 8. The CDR3 length is 15 residues. The DNA of the CDR3 is TGTGCCAGTAGTACCGGGACAGGGGGTAAGGGTGAGCAGTTCTTC. This translates into CASSTGTGGKGEQFF. The whole variable domain, filled in from reference TRBV19 and TRBJ2-1, reads DGGITQSPKYLFRKEGQNVTLSCEQNLNHDAMYWYRQDPGQGLRLIYYSQIVNDFQKGDIAEGYSVSREKKESFPLTVTSAQKNPTAFYLCASSTGTGGKGEQFFGPGTRLTVL.

J is TRBJ1-1 and V is TRBV5-1; TRBD1 is a possible D gene (5 bases). Looked up from germline, CDR1 is SGHRS and CDR2 is YFSETQ. V gave up 5 bases and J gave up 8 bases, with 13 bases separating them. The CDR3 extends over 12 amino acids. The CDR3 spells CASSIGSGEAFF. CDR3 DNA: TGCGCCAGCAGTATTGGGTCAGGGGAAGCTTTCTTT. The whole variable domain, remainder taken from reference TRBV5-1 and TRBJ1-1, is KAGVTQTPRYLIKTRGQQVTLSCSPISGHRSVSWYQQTPGQGLQFLFEYFSETQRNKGNFPGRFSGRQFSNSRSEMNVSTLELGDSALYLCASSIGSGEAFFGQGTRLTVV.

V is TRBV6-5 and J is TRBJ1-1, with a tentative D call TRBD1 (5 bases). The CDR3 runs to 13 residues. Germline V gene lookup returns CDR1 MNHEY and CDR2 SVGAGI. V was shortened by 6 bases and J by 1 base, with 9 bases between the two germline ends. CDR3 sequence reads: CASRRQGNTEAFF. The CDR3 DNA reads as TGTGCCAGCAGGCGGCAGGGGAACACTGAAGCTTTCTTT.

This clone was observed once. This sequence joins TRBV4-3 and TRBJ1-1; D is uncertain. Germline CDR1 and CDR2: LGHNA and YSLEER. Trimming stripped 2 bases from V and 0 bases from J, with 13 bases between. The CDR3 is 16 amino acids. CDR3 amino acids: CASSQQLGRVNTEAFF. In nucleotides, the CDR3 is TGCGCCAGCAGCCAACAGCTAGGGAGGGTGAACACTGAAGCTTTCTTT.

Only one count was recorded for this clone. The chain carries TRBV10-1 and TRBJ1-1, with a tentative D call TRBD1 (5 bases). The V gene's germline CDR1 is WNHNN and CDR2 SYGVQD (reference sequence). CDR3 size: 14 residues. V lost 0 bases to trimming and J lost 4 bases, with 9 bases between them. The CDR3 reads CASSESGRGTEAFF. The CDR3 DNA reads TGCGCCAGCAGTGAGTCAGGGAGGGGCACTGAAGCTTTCTTT.

This clone was picked up a small number of times. The CDR3 is CATSNPTEGAGTDTQYF. The DNA for the CDR3 is TGTGCCACCAGCAACCCCACGGAGGGGGCAGGAACAGATACGCAGTATTTT. V usage is TRBV15 and J usage is TRBJ2-3; possibly TRBD1 for D (7 bases). CDR3 size: 17 residues. Trimming stripped 4 bases from V and 3 bases from J, with 20 bases between. Germline loops: CDR1 LNHNV, CDR2 YYDKDF (reference sequence).

On this clone itself: At one of its ends the junction is not consistent with the germline gene, which may arise from a read error. The J gene is TRBJ2-5, the V gene TRBV6-6; a weak D match, TRBD1 (6 bases). Germline CDR1 MNHNY, CDR2 SVGAGI (reference sequence). The CDR3 has 13 amino acids. This CDR3 is CASTPGAQGTQYF. CDR3 DNA: TGTGCCAGCACCCCAGGGGCGCAAGGGACCCAGTACTTC.

This clone has a single count. CDR3 DNA sequence: TGTGCCAGCCTTTCCCGGGACAGAGGATACAATGAGCAGTTCTTC. Protein sequence: CASLSRDRGYNEQFF. V and J are TRBV19 and TRBJ2-1, with 7 nucleotides matching TRBD1. Germline V gene data show CDR1 as LNHDA and CDR2 as SQIVND (reference sequence). V dropped 9 bases and J dropped 4; count of bases not matched to a gene: 12. CDR3 length equals 15 residues. Filled out from reference TRBV19 and TRBJ2-1, the complete variable domain reads DGGITQSPKYLFRKEGQNVTLSCEQNLNHDAMYWYRQDPGQGLRLIYYSQIVNDFQKGDIAEGYSVSREKKESFPLTVTSAQKNPTAFYLCASLSRDRGYNEQFFGPGTRLTVL.

This clone was recorded only once. The rearrangement uses TRBV11-3 and TRBJ2-1; 9 nucleotides match TRBD2. This CDR3 is built from 17 residues. V lost 3 bases, J lost 4 bases, and 10 bases stayed unmatched. The germline CDR1 and CDR2 sequences are SGHNT and YENEEA. CDR3 amino acids: CASSFGGLAGSYNEQFF. The CDR3 nucleotides are TGTGCCAGCAGCTTCGGCGGGCTAGCGGGGAGTTACAATGAGCAGTTCTTC.

The chain combines TRBV7-8 with TRBJ2-7, with D possibly matching TRBD2 (5 bases). The V and J ends lost 8 bases and 0 bases respectively, with 11 bases between them. Per germline, CDR1 SGHVS and CDR2 FQNEAQ. The CDR3 length is 13 residues. This CDR3 is CASAPDFSYEQYF. The CDR3 DNA reads TGTGCCAGCGCACCGGACTTCTCCTACGAGCAGTACTTC.

In this sample, this clone turned up a few times. The CDR3 sequence is CASSGPPILAGGSDEQFF. CDR3 DNA sequence: TGTGCCAGCAGTGGTCCACCCATACTAGCGGGAGGGAGCGATGAGCAGTTCTTC. The chain carries TRBV28 and TRBJ2-1; TRBD2 agrees at 13 bases. V gave up 5 bases and J gave up 8 bases; unmatched junction bases: 15. Germline-derived CDR1 and CDR2 are MDHEN and SYDVKM. CDR3 length equals 18 residues.

The rearrangement joins TRBV1 to TRBJ2-5; the D segment call TRBD1 is taken from the table without a DNA check. TRBV1 is termed a pseudogene. The CDR3 contains 15 residues. This chain's CDR3 is CTSSRGQGNQETQYF. In DNA, the CDR3 is TGCACCAGCAGCCGCGGACAGGGGAACCAAGAGACCCAGTACTTC.

The chain recombines TRBV11-2 with TRBJ2-3; 8 bases are shared with TRBD1. Trimming cost V 1 base and J 2 bases; bases outside gene matches: 5. Germline V gene data show CDR1 as SGHAT and CDR2 as FQNNGV. This CDR3 has 16 residues. The CDR3 bases are TGTGCCAGCAGCTTAGTTACAGGGGGTGACACAGATACGCAGTATTTT. As protein: CASSLVTGGDTDTQYF.

V and J are TRBV13 and TRBJ1-1; the D gene is possibly TRBD1 (6 bases). This CDR3 contains 16 residues. CDR1 and CDR2 from the germline V gene are PRHDT and FYEKMQ (reference sequence). V was pared by 1 base and J by 0 bases, with 12 bases between. Here the CDR3 DNA reads TGTGCCAGCAGCTTAGTCCCAGGACAGATGAACACTGAAGCTTTCTTT. Protein sequence: CASSLVPGQMNTEAFF.

The V and J genes are TRBV19 and TRBJ1-1, with 7 bases lining up with TRBD1. The junction had 9 bases not matched to a gene; V was cut back by 6 bases and J by 5 bases. Germline CDR1 is LNHDA and CDR2 is SQIVND (reference sequence). The CDR3 has 14 residues. Here the CDR3 reads CASRQRTGDTEAFF. The CDR3 DNA sequence: TGTGCCAGTAGACAGCGAACAGGGGATACTGAAGCTTTCTTT.

This clone turned up a few times. The chain is built from TRBV11-3 and TRBJ1-1; D call uncertain. The CDR3 spans 14 residues. Deletions cut 5 bases from V and 4 bases from J, with 14 bases between. Germline CDR1 and CDR2: SGHNT and YENEEA. CDR3 region: CASSKSTESTEAFF. The CDR3 nucleotides are TGTGCCAGCAGCAAGTCAACAGAAAGCACTGAAGCTTTCTTT.

This sequence joins TRBV5-1 and TRBJ2-5; no definite D call. Per germline, CDR1 SGHRS and CDR2 YFSETQ. Trimming took 4 bases from V and 0 from J, leaving 13 bases between them. The CDR3 totals 15 residues. In nucleotides, the CDR3 is TGCGCCAGCAGCCCCCTTTCCGGGTACCAAGAGACCCAGTACTTC. Translated, it gives CASSPLSGYQETQYF. The variable domain in full, completed from reference TRBV5-1 and TRBJ2-5, reads KAGVTQTPRYLIKTRGQQVTLSCSPISGHRSVSWYQQTPGQGLQFLFEYFSETQRNKGNFPGRFSGRQFSNSRSEMNVSTLELGDSALYLCASSPLSGYQETQYFGPGTRLLVL.

This chain connects TRBV7-2 to TRBJ2-7, with TRBD2 identical over 12 bases. V gave up 4 bases and J gave up 5 bases; unmatched junction bases: 12. The CDR3 extends over 17 amino acids. Germline values: CDR1 SGHTA, CDR2 FQGNSA. CDR3 protein: CASSSNQPGLAGHEQYF. CDR3 sequence (DNA): TGTGCCAGCAGCTCTAACCAACCGGGACTAGCGGGCCACGAGCAGTACTTC.

J is TRBJ2-5 and V is TRBV6-6, with TRBD2 matching 13 bases. CDR3 length: 16 amino acids. Trimming cost V 6 bases and J 2 bases; bases outside gene matches: 6. In germline, CDR1 is MNHNY, CDR2 SVGAGI (reference sequence). CDR3 amino acids: CASSSGTSGIQETQYF. CDR3 coding DNA: TGTGCCAGCAGCTCCGGGACTAGCGGGATTCAAGAGACCCAGTACTTC.

This clone turned up a few times. The CDR3 DNA sequence: TGTGCCAGCAGCGCCGACAGGGGCATCTCCGAGCAGTACTTC. It translates to CASSADRGISEQYF. The chain couples TRBV11-2 to TRBJ2-7; 8 bases align to TRBD1. This CDR3 has 14 residues. Trimming removed 5 bases from V and 6 bases from J; junction bases left unmatched: 9. Germline loops: CDR1 SGHAT, CDR2 FQNNGV.

This clone occurred a few times. The V gene is TRBV29-1, the J gene TRBJ2-7, with 9 bases aligning to TRBD1. V lost 2 bases and J lost 3; bases outside the gene matches: 2. Germline loops: CDR1 SQVTM, CDR2 ANQGSEA. This CDR3 region has 13 residues. CDR3 in amino acids: CSVESDRGYEQYF. Here the CDR3 DNA reads TGCAGCGTTGAATCGGACAGGGGCTACGAGCAGTACTTC.

The chain is built from TRBV18 and TRBJ1-1, with D unclear. The ends were cut back, 1 base at V and 0 bases at J, with 9 bases in the middle. The CDR3 spans 15 residues. CDR1 is KGHSH, CDR2 LQKENI, per germline. CDR3 protein: CASSPRQAMNTEAFF. CDR3 nucleotides: TGTGCCAGCTCACCACGGCAGGCGATGAACACTGAAGCTTTCTTT.

The gene calls are TRBV15 and TRBJ2-5, with 11 bases matching TRBD2. The germline CDR1 and CDR2 sequences are LNHNV and YYDKDF (reference sequence). With 1 base clipped from V and 4 bases from J, the junction kept 8 bases outside the gene matches. The CDR3 runs 17 residues. The CDR3 protein is CATSRGTTSGSGETQYF. The CDR3 DNA sequence: TGTGCCACCAGCAGAGGGACCACTAGCGGGAGTGGAGAGACCCAGTACTTC.